The source of this T cell receptor (beta chain) is a study of blood T cells in healthy people across ages. In germline, CDR1 is LGHNA, CDR2 YNFKEQ. Unmatched junction bases numbered 7, after V lost 4 bases and J lost 2 bases. CDR3 length equals 16 residues. This clonotype showed up just a few times. Extracted total RNA amounted to at least 5.5 micrograms for each sample. A second PCR of 7 to 11 cycles used a sample-barcoded 5' primer and a J-beta primer mix. A tag from a template-switch adaptor with 12 random nucleotides marked each cDNA molecule. TCRdb itself ran the 5' RACE reads through MiXCR, one entry per CDR3 protein. This table holds approximately 670,000 distinct CDR3 sequences, about 43% found once.

The chain joins TRBV4-2 to TRBJ2-2, with 7 positions matching TRBD1. The clonotype originates from a man older than 75 in good health. The sequenced sample was blood. Written as DNA, the CDR3 is TGTGCCAGCAGCCCGAATCGACAGGGCAACACCGGGGAGCTGTTTTTT. Its protein product is CASSPNRQGNTGELFF.